The source of this T cell receptor beta chain is a study of T-cell reconstitution after alpha-beta-depleted transplantation in children. Unique molecular identifiers were incorporated into the prepared TCRbeta library. TCRdb re-called the PCR reads through MiXCR, storing one row per CDR3 protein. The sample records about 400,000 distinct CDR3 sequences, about an eighth being singletons. This clonotype came up a few times. CDR3 length: 14 residues. The junction had 7 bases not matched to a gene; V was cut back by 3 bases and J by 4 bases. CDR1 DFQATT and CDR2 SNEGSKA come from the germline V gene (reference sequence).

This rearrangement joins TRBV20-1 to TRBJ1-2; 8 positions match TRBD1. The input for sequencing was PBMCs, taken from the stem cell graft. This TCR derives from a human donor who donated a stem cell graft to a child with Fanconi anemia. The CDR3 reads CSARDREGFYGYTF. The CDR3, as DNA: TGCAGTGCTAGGGACAGGGAAGGGTTCTATGGCTACACCTTC.